The TCR beta chain described here comes from a study of CD8+CD57+ T cells in acquired aplastic anemia. Looking at the study overall: Sorted CD4+ and CD8+ cell DNA averaged around 3.5 ug.

About this clonotype itself: The target antigen is unknown.

Genomic DNA, serving as template, underwent TCR beta VDJ and CDR3 profiling. TCRdb redid the calling of the reads with MiXCR, one entry per CDR3 protein. The sample has under 350,000 distinct CDR3 sequences, roughly three fifths seen once. Whole-study findings and limits: The CD8+ Simpson's diversity of patients and controls was not significantly different. Both patients and controls carried the same twenty-nine CD8+ CDR3 sequences.

The receptor was isolated from a human donor with severe aplastic anemia or a healthy control (not recorded which). Input material: sorted CD4+, CD8+, or CD8+CD57+ T cells (not recorded which) from PBMCs.

The CDR3 DNA is TGTGCCAGCGGCCCAGCCGGGACGGGTGACTACGAGCAGTACTTC. Translated: CASGPAGTGDYEQYF. J is TRBJ2-7 and V is TRBV5-6; possibly TRBD1 or TRBD2 for D (5 bases each). The germline V gene encodes CDR1 SGHDT and CDR2 YYEEEE. V lost 7 bases and J 3 bases, leaving 20 bases between the germline ends. This CDR3 has 15 residues.